The following is a T cell receptor (beta chain) sequence with its context. The antigen remains undetermined. The sample originates from a study of T cell repertoires in cytomegalovirus infection. Study-wide background: Public TCR beta signatures indicated both CMV infection and matching HLA type. Study-level results: Cumulative public TCR beta family frequency identified carriers of CMV plus the relevant HLA. HLA-C-restricted CMV clonotypes gave the most frequent clonotype in two of eight donors.

The CDR3 consists of 13 residues. The germline V gene encodes CDR1 LNHDA and CDR2 SQIVND (reference sequence). Trimming stripped 7 bases from V and 0 bases from J, with 7 bases between. Each CDR3 protein gets one entry after TCRdb re-called the reads with MiXCR. The data contain a few hundred thousand distinct CDR3 sequences, over 7.5% of them seen just once; the ten biggest clones take up roughly 4%. Sequencing was performed on PBMCs. This chain uses TRBV19 with TRBJ2-1; the D is unclear. The TCR was taken from a human donor in good health (CMV status not recorded). Some clones in this sample may be carry-over from other donors' samples. The CDR3 bases are TGTGCCAGTAAGGAGAGCTCCTACAATGAGCAGTTCTTC. Translated: CASKESSYNEQFF.